This entry concerns a single T cell receptor (beta chain). This sample was included in a study of blood T cell repertoires in COVID-19. The V end lost 5 bases, the J end lost 3 bases, and 12 bases lay between the germline ends. CDR1 and CDR2 (germline): SQVTM, ANQGSEA. This CDR3 has 13 residues. Here immunoSEQ multiplex PCR was the method, and the copy in TCRdb shows in-frame clones only, minus some. The table includes just under 45,000 clones, approximately 90% detected once. This chain uses TRBV29-1 with TRBJ2-3; D may be TRBD1 (5 bases). The sequencing sample was made of peripheral blood. The origin of this receptor is a man in his forties with COVID-19, enrolled during active disease. The CDR3 sequence is CSVRGRATDTQYF. As DNA, the CDR3 is TGCAGCGTTCGCGGCAGGGCGACAGATACGCAGTATTTT.